These 14 T cell receptor beta chains came from one sample sequenced in a study of T cell responses to AZD1222 COVID-19 vaccine. The repertoire was sequenced with immunoSEQ multiplex PCR; TCRdb's copy has only in-frame clones and lacks some. This table has just under 90,000 clones, approximately 86% appearing once. This material consisted of peripheral blood, taken on day 0 of AZD1222 vaccination. The source is an adult in good health.

The sample holds one count of this clone. V and J are TRBV3-1 (or the pseudogene TRBV3-2) and TRBJ1-4, with TRBD1 identical over 9 bases. After removal of 7 bases from V and 3 bases from J, the junction contained 3 bases not matched to a gene. The CDR3 covers 14 residues. Germline V lookup: CDR1 LGHDT, CDR2 YNNKEL (reference sequence). The CDR3 loop is CASKQGAANEKLFF. The DNA of the CDR3 is TGTGCCAGCAAACAGGGGGCGGCTAATGAAAAACTGTTTTTT.

The chain uses TRBV27 and TRBJ2-5, with TRBD2 matching 15 bases. V lost 5 bases and J lost 2; bases outside the gene matches: 15. This CDR3 contains 20 residues. The germline V gene has CDR1 MNHEY and CDR2 SMNVEV (reference sequence). CDR3 nucleotide sequence: TGTGCCAGCAGTGTCCAAGGGACTAGCGGGAGGAGGGGTCTTCAAGAGACCCAGTACTTC. Translation: CASSVQGTSGRRGLQETQYF.

This clone has only one observation. The chain employs TRBV2 and TRBJ1-2, with D uncertain. This CDR3 has 11 residues. Trimming pared 4 bases from V and 5 bases from J, leaving 5 bases between. Germline V gives CDR1 SNHLY, CDR2 FYNNEI. The CDR3 bases are TGTGCCAGCAGTGTCGAATATGGCTACACCTTC. It yields the protein CASSVEYGYTF.

This chain connects TRBV10-2 to TRBJ2-5; D ambiguous. V was clipped by 8 bases and J by 3 bases, with 19 bases between them. Germline lookup yields CDR1 WSHSY and CDR2 SAAADI. This CDR3 is 15 amino acids long. The CDR3 is CASGPVGGSKETQYF. The CDR3 nucleotides are TGCGCCAGCGGACCTGTGGGCGGCTCTAAAGAGACCCAGTACTTC.

This clone appeared a few times. The chain combines TRBV12-3 or TRBV12-4 with TRBJ2-5; D not certain. This CDR3 is 11 amino acids long. The V end was cut by 6 bases, the J end by 5 bases, with 7 bases between. Here the CDR3 reads CASSQGETQYF. The CDR3 nucleotides are TGTGCCAGCAGCCAAGGCGAGACCCAGTACTTC.

The chain uses TRBV20-1 and TRBJ1-1; D unresolved. CDR3 length: 11 residues. Between the trimmed V and J ends, which lost 2 bases and 8 bases, there was a span of 9 bases. CDR1 and CDR2 (germline): DFQATT, SNEGSKA (reference sequence). The CDR3 sequence is CSARPRIEAFF. DNA of the CDR3: TGCAGTGCTAGACCCCGAATAGAAGCTTTCTTT.

The gene calls are TRBV28 and TRBJ1-1; D might be TRBD1 (5 bases). CDR1 is MDHEN and CDR2 is SYDVKM in the germline V gene. The CDR3 has 13 residues. V was clipped by 4 bases and J by 1 base, with 7 bases between them. The CDR3 bases are TGTGCCAGCAGTTGGGGGGGGAACACTGAAGCTTTCTTT. Its protein is CASSWGGNTEAFF. The whole variable domain, filled in from reference TRBV28 and TRBJ1-1, reads DVKVTQSSRYLVKRTGEKVFLECVQDMDHENMFWYRQDPGLGLRLIYFSYDVKMKEKGDIPEGYSVSREKKERFSLILESASTNQTSMYLCASSWGGNTEAFFGQGTRLTVV.

This clone was seen a handful of times. The gene calls are TRBV9 and TRBJ1-4; D remains ambiguous. CDR1 and CDR2 (germline): SGDLS, YYNGEE. This CDR3 is 15 amino acids long. V lost 0 bases to trimming and J lost 7 bases, with 13 bases between them. The CDR3: CASSVEKGIGEKLFF. The CDR3 nucleotides read TGTGCCAGCAGCGTAGAAAAAGGGATCGGTGAAAAACTGTTTTTT.

This sequence joins TRBV5-1 and TRBJ2-3; 9 bases are a match to TRBD2. Per germline, CDR1 SGHRS and CDR2 YFSETQ. With V trimmed by 1 base and J by 3 bases, 3 bases remained unmatched. CDR3 length: 15 residues. Here the CDR3 reads CASSLYSGRTDTQYF. The CDR3 nucleotides read TGCGCCAGCAGCTTGTACAGCGGGAGGACAGATACGCAGTATTTT.

V gene TRBV4-1 combines with J gene TRBJ2-5; 8 nucleotides match TRBD1. V shed 4 bases, J shed 2 bases, and the junction held 6 bases outside the gene matches. The germline V gene has CDR1 MGHRA and CDR2 YSYEKL. The CDR3 contains 15 residues. The CDR3 here is CASSPYDRGQETQYF. CDR3 DNA: TGCGCCAGCAGCCCTTATGACAGGGGACAAGAGACCCAGTACTTC.

This clone was recorded once. The chain couples TRBV10-3 to TRBJ2-5; TRBD2 aligns across 12 bases. The trim removed 11 bases at V and 2 bases at J, leaving 12 bases unmatched. CDR3 length: 16 residues. Germline V gives CDR1 ENHRY, CDR2 SYGVKD. The CDR3 DNA is TGTGCCTCGTCCGGGACTAGCGGGCCCAATCAAGAGACCCAGTACTTC. This codes for CASSGTSGPNQETQYF.

In this sample, this clone turned up a few times. The chain combines TRBV27 with TRBJ1-2; 8 bases are a match to TRBD1. V gave up 5 bases and J gave up 3 bases; unmatched junction bases: 5. Germline CDR1 and CDR2: MNHEY and SMNVEV (reference sequence). This CDR3 region has 14 residues. The CDR3 protein is CASSQQGEDYGYTF. Here the CDR3 DNA reads TGTGCCAGCAGTCAACAGGGGGAGGACTATGGCTACACCTTC.

This chain joins TRBV2 and TRBJ2-1; 12 bases agree with TRBD1. Losses at the gene ends were 4 bases for V and 10 bases for J; bases not matched to a gene: 8. The CDR3 loop spans 15 amino acids. The V gene's germline CDR1 is SNHLY and CDR2 FYNNEI. The chain's CDR3 is CASSAGTGGYREQFF. The CDR3 DNA reads TGTGCCAGCAGTGCCGGGACAGGGGGCTATCGGGAGCAGTTCTTC.

This clone was seen a handful of times. V is TRBV4-1 and J is TRBJ2-6; tentatively, D is TRBD1 (5 bases). V lost 0 bases to trimming and J lost 0 bases, with 6 bases between them. The CDR3 has 16 residues. CDR1 is MGHRA and CDR2 is YSYEKL in the germline V gene. The CDR3 DNA is TGCGCCAGCAGCCAAGAGGGGCTCTCTGGGGCCAACGTCCTGACTTTC. Translating it yields CASSQEGLSGANVLTF.